This T cell receptor (beta chain) is drawn from a study of T-cell memory formation after mild COVID-19. The wider study: Clustering of TCRs was largely donor specific.

The germline V gene encodes CDR1 DFQATT and CDR2 SNEGSKA (reference sequence). The CDR3 totals 12 residues. Trimming cost V 4 bases and J 4 bases, with 10 bases left between them. TCRdb recomputed calls from the 5' RACE reads with MiXCR, one row per CDR3 protein. The sample lists just over 350,000 distinct CDR3 sequences, approximately 15% seen once, with about 22% in the top ten. Regarding the study as a whole: Some clones that responded turned up in pre-infection memory, which suggests that cross-reactive memory joined in.

This clonotype has just a few counts. The antigen is not known. The chain links TRBV20-1 to TRBJ1-1; D uncertain. The sequence was obtained from a man younger than 35 who had mild COVID-19 (a few samples of this study predate the infection). Cell type and time point are not known. The sample was PBMCs or a T cell subset sorted from them (not recorded which). The CDR3 reads CSATVGSTEAFF. The CDR3 DNA follows: TGCAGTGCTACGGTGGGGAGCACTGAAGCTTTCTTT.